The entry that follows covers one T cell receptor (beta chain) sequence. The entry originates in a study of T cell changes during pregnancy in multiple sclerosis. Profiled with immunoSEQ multiplex PCR; TCRdb holds only in-frame clones, not every one. The sample has tens of thousands of clones; 90% to 95% are singletons. The CDR3 has 16 amino acids. Germline values: CDR1 MNHEY, CDR2 SVGAGI. After removal of 4 bases from V and 6 bases from J, the junction contained 9 bases not matched to a gene. This receptor was taken from a female donor with multiple sclerosis, enrolled in a pregnancy study. The chain carries TRBV6-5 and TRBJ2-1; 10 nucleotides agree with TRBD2. The starting material was CD8+ T cells from peripheral blood mononuclear cells, obtained before pregnancy. The CDR3 sequence: CASSSRLAGVVNEQFF. In DNA form, the CDR3 reads TGTGCCAGCAGTTCACGGCTAGCGGGAGTGGTCAATGAGCAGTTCTTC.